Listed here is a single T cell receptor (beta chain). Germline assignment: CDR1 LNHDA and CDR2 SQIVND (reference sequence). This CDR3 contains 14 residues. Trimming stripped 5 bases from V and 7 bases from J, with 17 bases between. The PCR used 60 Vbeta and 13 Jbeta primers. Sequenced by immunoSEQ multiplex PCR; TCRdb stores in-frame clones only, minus some. This table has 150,000 to 200,000 clones, around 84% appearing once. The sample comes from a study of cytomegalovirus exposure and HLA in healthy donors. Study context: Earlier, 150 million to 200 million T cells were analyzed, and some 120 million unique TCR beta sequences were found among them.

Though probably carrying unrecorded immune exposures, donors were nominally healthy at sampling. The rearrangement uses TRBV19 and TRBJ1-2, with a weak D call TRBD1 (5 bases). Input material: PBMCs. This TCR was sampled from a man between 50 and 59 years old in good health and CMV-seropositive. The DNA for the CDR3 is TGTGCCAGTAGTCCCGCGACAGAATCGGGTGGCTACACCTTC. Its translation: CASSPATESGGYTF.